This TCR beta chain stems from a study of response to subunit inactivated influenza vaccine. There are a few counts of this clonotype. The CDR3 length is 18 residues. The germline V and J ends were trimmed by 0 bases and 2 bases, with 18 bases remaining between them. The germline CDR1 and CDR2 sequences are LGHNA and YSLEER. One entry per CDR3 protein results from TCRdb running MiXCR on the RT-PCR reads. The sample carries roughly 790,000 distinct CDR3 sequences, less than 25% recorded once. The sequencing used PBMCs from blood, collected 5 days after vaccination. The chain couples TRBV4-3 to TRBJ2-3; a weak D match, TRBD2 (6 bases). This TCR came from a man aged 50 or older who received an inactivated influenza vaccine. CDR3 DNA sequence: TGCGCCAGCAGCCAAGATCTGCCCGGGACTCCAGTCACAGATACGCAGTATTTT. It is translated as CASSQDLPGTPVTDTQYF.